The rows below give T cell receptor beta chains drawn from one sample of a study of response to subunit inactivated influenza vaccine. From the RT-PCR reads, TCRdb called clonotypes with MiXCR, one entry per CDR3 protein. The sample has approximately 530,000 distinct CDR3 sequences, about 8% seen once. The sequencing here drew on PBMCs from blood, taken around 2 years after vaccination. The source is a man aged 45 to 70 who received an inactivated influenza vaccine. Each CDR3 is given without its conserved first and last residue.

>TRBJ2-5|TRBV14
ASSQSLTSGSLETQY
>TRBJ2-1|TRBV20-1
SASRGPYNEQF
>TRBJ1-1|TRBV27
ASSSSGQGDTEAF
>TRBJ2-7|TRBV20-1
SASPNSGLYEQY
>TRBJ2-7|TRBV7-9
ASSSRTDPYEQY
>TRBJ1-5|TRBV10-3
AISDVGSAGQPQH
>TRBJ2-2|TRBV5-4
ASSLPGHNTGELF
>TRBJ2-7|TRBV20-1
SAKDRDFSYEQY
>TRBJ1-2|TRBV11-2
ASSFLGNRGYT
>TRBJ2-7|TRBV4-3
ASSQDWSTGTSVHEQY
>TRBJ2-1|TRBV20-1
SARETLAGRPAYNEQF
>TRBJ2-2|TRBV10-3
AISESPPRNTGELF
>TRBJ2-7|TRBV7-2
ASSPDYNEQY
>TRBJ2-3|TRBV5-1
ASSLARGPTDTQY
>TRBJ2-3|TRBV3-1
ASSPSSGMSDTQY
>TRBJ1-1|TRBV10-3
AISEGRDSEAF
>TRBJ2-4|TRBV28
ASRGTGKNIQY
>TRBJ2-7|TRBV7-2
ASSFPPLEQY
>TRBJ2-6|TRBV6-2/TRBV6-3
ASSDHSGANVLT
>TRBJ2-7|TRBV11-2
ASSFPMVATPHEQY
>TRBJ2-1|TRBV5-6
ASSNPGLAGDNEQF
>TRBJ2-1|TRBV7-8
ASTETSGRPRF
>TRBJ1-2|TRBV5-1
ASSLDRDREHGYT
>TRBJ2-3|TRBV7-9
ASSLGLLGSADTQY
>TRBJ2-5|TRBV12-3/TRBV12-4
ASSSGRNLQETQY
>TRBJ2-7|TRBV7-8
ASSLATRTVNSYEQY
>TRBJ2-5|TRBV6-2/TRBV6-3
ASITSGRGDQETQY
>TRBJ1-4|TRBV3-1
ASSQINEKLF
>TRBJ2-5|TRBV11-2
ASTVAVQETQY
>TRBJ2-7|TRBV4-2
ASSQEKVLGYEQY
>TRBJ2-3|TRBV20-1
SARFVDTQY
>TRBJ1-5|TRBV15
ATSRTTGQGGQPQH
>TRBJ2-3|TRBV4-3
ASSHEKVGRPQY
>TRBJ2-1|TRBV11-2
ASSLGGTGNNEQF
>TRBJ2-1|TRBV12-3/TRBV12-4
ASSLANTNEQF
>TRBJ2-7|TRBV7-2
ASTKTGGSYEQY
>TRBJ1-1|TRBV7-9
ASSLPQGTDEAF
>TRBJ2-3|TRBV11-2
ASSLWGSSSTDTQY
>TRBJ2-5|TRBV7-9
ASSFDRVSETQY
>TRBJ2-2|TRBV7-3
ASSSDGLASGELF
>TRBJ2-4|TRBV18
ASSPGYRDGRLAKNIQY
>TRBJ1-4|TRBV5-6
ASSLDRGAEKLF
>TRBJ2-3|TRBV7-9
ASSSLRDRTTDTQY
>TRBJ2-1|TRBV20-1
SAPWTSGRGGRYNEQF
>TRBJ1-5|TRBV7-9
ASQADSSNQPQH
>TRBJ2-7|TRBV27
ASSSFAGTSYEQY
>TRBJ2-3|TRBV28
ASSPRRDTQY
>TRBJ2-2|TRBV6-2/TRBV6-3
ASSFRHERANLF
>TRBJ2-1|TRBV24-1
ATSDRTSYNEQF
>TRBJ2-2|TRBV5-1
ASSHWDREWRDTGELF
>TRBJ1-6|TRBV9
ASSGGTANNSPLH
>TRBJ1-5|TRBV20-1
SASRLNQPQH
>TRBJ1-6|TRBV27
ASSSPGRDSPLH
>TRBJ2-5|TRBV5-1
ASSLVGDQETQY
>TRBJ2-5|TRBV7-2
ASSARLRETQY